This entry lists 14 T cell receptor beta chains sequenced from one sample in a study of T cell clonality in common variable immunodeficiency. The antigens these receptors bind are not known. The repertoire was sequenced with immunoSEQ multiplex PCR; TCRdb's copy has only in-frame clones and lacks some. The sample offers around 28,000 clones and no singletons, the top ten holding 25% to 30%. Study results and caveats: Common variable immunodeficiency TCR beta sequences reportedly had fewer deletions and N-nucleotide insertions.

The sequenced sample was peripheral blood mononuclear cells. These receptors were taken from a human donor with common variable immunodeficiency.

This clone has ten or more counts. The read ends 3 residues before the CDR3 terminus; that terminus is restored from the germline J gene. This chain connects TRBV7-9 to TRBJ1-1, with D maybe TRBD1 (6 bases). There are 13 residues in the CDR3. Trimming removed 4 bases from V and 6 bases from J, with 12 bases in between. Germline V gene data show CDR1 as SEHNR and CDR2 as FQNEAQ (reference sequence). This CDR3 is CASSSREGAEAFF. The DNA read from the CDR3 is TGTGCCAGCAGCTCGAGGGAGGGGGCTGAA.

On this clone: The sequence runs out 3 residues before the end of the CDR3; the remainder is reconstructed from the germline J gene. The rearrangement uses TRBV6-2 or TRBV6-3 and TRBJ1-1, with TRBD1 matching over 7 bases. The CDR3 is 13 amino acids. CDR1 and CDR2 from the germline V gene are MNHEY and SVGEGT. Incomplete CDR3 DNA: TGTGCCAGCAGTTACCCAGGGGGTGGAGAA. This encodes CASSYPGGGE. The CDR3 reads in full as CASSYPGGGEAFF.

This clone was detected many times. The CDR3 is cut off 3 residues early in the read; its end comes from the germline J gene. This sequence joins TRBV7-2 and TRBJ1-2, with 8 bases that match TRBD1. The germline V gene has CDR1 SGHTA and CDR2 FQGNSA. This CDR3 region has 15 residues. Trimming cost V 8 bases and J 4 bases; bases outside gene matches: 12. The part of the CDR3 DNA that was read is TGTGCCAGCCGTACCGGACAGGGAGTCAGCTATGGC. Its protein product is CASRTGQGVSYG. The entire CDR3 sequence reads CASRTGQGVSYGYTF.

Here the CDR3 reads CASSPPGQGINQPQHF. The sequenced CDR3 bases are TGTGCCAGCTCACCACCGGGACAGGGAATCAATCAGCCC. The gene calls are TRBV18 and TRBJ1-5; TRBD1 agrees at 9 bases. The missing CDR3 end, 3 residues past where the read stops, is filled in from the germline J gene. Germline V gives CDR1 KGHSH, CDR2 LQKENI. The CDR3 is 16 residues long. V gave up 0 bases and J gave up 3 bases; unmatched junction bases: 3.

Comments on this clone: The read finishes 3 residues shy of the CDR3 end, and the germline J gene is used to complete it. The chain has TRBV19 and TRBJ1-1; 8 positions agree with TRBD1. After removal of 5 bases from V and 5 bases from J, the junction contained 10 bases not matched to a gene. The germline V gene has CDR1 LNHDA and CDR2 SQIVND (reference sequence). This CDR3 comprises 15 residues. The CDR3 sequence is CASSPPDRVATEAFF. The DNA read from the CDR3 is TGTGCCAGTAGTCCCCCGGACAGGGTTGCGACTGAA. Using reference TRBV19 and TRBJ1-1 for the parts outside the CDR3, the full variable domain is DGGITQSPKYLFRKEGQNVTLSCEQNLNHDAMYWYRQDPGQGLRLIYYSQIVNDFQKGDIAEGYSVSREKKESFPLTVTSAQKNPTAFYLCASSPPDRVATEAFFGQGTRLTVV.

This clone appeared many times. The read terminates 3 residues before the CDR3 end, so the remaining end is supplied by the germline J gene. This sequence joins TRBV7-8 and TRBJ1-1; a possible D gene is TRBD1 (6 bases). CDR3 size: 16 residues. Germline CDR1 reads SGHVS; CDR2 reads FQNEAQ. Trimming stripped 1 base from V and 0 bases from J, with 12 bases between. The DNA read from the CDR3 is TGTGCCAGCAGCTTAGGGACAGTCGGCATGAACACTGAA. This translates into CASSLGTVGMNTE. The entire CDR3 protein is CASSLGTVGMNTEAFF.

This clone was seen a handful of times. The read finishes 3 residues shy of the CDR3 end, and the germline J gene is used to complete it. The rearrangement joins TRBV30 to TRBJ2-7, with TRBD1 as a possible D gene (5 bases). There are 14 residues in the CDR3. V dropped 2 bases and J dropped 5 bases, with 16 bases sitting between them. CDR1 is GTSNPN and CDR2 is SVGIG in the germline V gene (reference sequence). CDR3 protein: CAWSRKQGRNEQYF. Partial CDR3 DNA: TGTGCCTGGAGTCGGAAGCAGGGAAGAAACGAG. Full variable domain (remainder filled in from reference TRBV30 and TRBJ2-7): SQTIHQWPATLVQPVGSPLSLECTVEGTSNPNLYWYRQAAGRGLQLLFYSVGIGQISSEVPQNLSASRPQDRQFILSSKKLLLSDSGFYLCAWSRKQGRNEQYFGPGTRLTVT.

This clone was recorded many times. The read ends 3 residues before the CDR3 terminus; that terminus is restored from the germline J gene. The chain combines TRBV18 with TRBJ2-2, with D tentatively TRBD1 (5 bases). The CDR3 covers 16 residues. The V end lost 2 bases, the J end lost 3 bases, and 13 bases lay between the germline ends. Per the germline V gene, CDR1 is KGHSH and CDR2 is LQKENI. The CDR3 bases that were read are TGTGCCAGCTCACCATTGGAGTCCAGGGACACCGGGGAG. Residues: CASSPLESRDTGE. The complete CDR3 protein is CASSPLESRDTGELFF.

This clone has ten or more counts. The read terminates 3 residues before the CDR3 end, so the remaining end is supplied by the germline J gene. The rearrangement uses TRBV7-2 and TRBJ1-1; D uncertain. Trimming took off 7 bases at V and 1 base at J, with 13 bases between the two ends. Looked up from germline, CDR1 is SGHTA and CDR2 is FQGNSA. The CDR3 totals 14 residues. The part of the CDR3 DNA that was read is TGTGCCAGCACCCTATCTCGGGGGAACACTGAA. Encoded protein: CASTLSRGNTE. The entire CDR3 sequence reads CASTLSRGNTEAFF. Variable domain in full (rest from reference TRBV7-2 and TRBJ1-1): GAGVSQSPSNKVTEKGKDVELRCDPISGHTALYWYRQSLGQGLEFLIYFQGNSAPDKSGLPSDRFSAERTGGSVSTLTIQRTQQEDSAVYLCASTLSRGNTEAFFGQGTRLTVV.

This clone was observed many times. The CDR3 end lies 3 residues beyond the end of the read and is filled in from the germline J gene. The chain uses TRBV5-1 and TRBJ2-4, with D tentatively TRBD2 (5 bases). Germline lookup yields CDR1 SGHRS and CDR2 YFSETQ. CDR3 size: 16 residues. The V end lost 4 bases, the J end lost 0 bases, and 14 bases lay between the germline ends. The sequenced part of the CDR3 DNA is TGCGCCAGCAGCCCTAGCCCCCTAATAGCCAAAAACATT. Protein: CASSPSPLIAKNI. The whole CDR3 sequence reads CASSPSPLIAKNIQYF.

For this clone: The CDR3 goes on 3 residues after the read ends, and that part is filled in from the germline J gene. This chain connects TRBV20-1 to TRBJ1-3; perhaps TRBD1 as D (6 bases). The V end was cut by 3 bases, the J end by 2 bases, with 17 bases between. The germline V gene has CDR1 DFQATT and CDR2 SNEGSKA (reference sequence). The CDR3 totals 16 residues. CDR3: CSASDREGHPGNTIYF. The sequenced CDR3 bases are TGCAGTGCTAGTGACCGAGAGGGACACCCTGGAAACACC.

This clone was seen many times. The read ends 3 residues early relative to the CDR3; the germline J gene fills the gap. This rearrangement joins TRBV6-2 or TRBV6-3 to TRBJ1-1, with D perhaps TRBD1 (5 bases). V shed 2 bases and J shed 4 bases, with 11 bases lying between them. The germline V gene encodes CDR1 MNHEY and CDR2 SVGEGT. The CDR3 covers 14 residues. The chain's CDR3 is CASSYLAGGTEAFF. The part of the CDR3 DNA that was read is TGTGCCAGCAGTTACCTGGCGGGGGGCACTGAA.

Worth noting for this clone: The read comes to an end 3 residues before the CDR3 does, leaving the germline J gene to fill in the end. The chain employs TRBV11-2 and TRBJ1-6, with D possibly matching TRBD1 (6 bases). CDR1 and CDR2 from the germline V gene are SGHAT and FQNNGV. The V gene lost 1 base and the J gene lost 9 bases, with 10 bases spanning the gap. This CDR3 spans 14 amino acids. CDR3 DNA (partial): TGTGCCAGCAGCTTAGGGGGGCTAAGTTCACCC. Translated, it gives CASSLGGLSSP. In full, the CDR3 is CASSLGGLSSPLHF.

This clone was seen a handful of times. The read halts 3 residues ahead of the CDR3 end, with the missing end drawn from the germline J gene. This chain uses TRBV2 with TRBJ1-5; 7 nucleotides line up with TRBD1. Germline V CDR1 and CDR2: SNHLY, FYNNEI. The CDR3 has 14 amino acids. V gave up 4 bases and J gave up 7 bases; unmatched junction bases: 7. Here the CDR3 reads CASSAGQTQQPQHF. CDR3 bases read: TGTGCCAGCAGTGCGGGACAGACCCAACAGCCC.